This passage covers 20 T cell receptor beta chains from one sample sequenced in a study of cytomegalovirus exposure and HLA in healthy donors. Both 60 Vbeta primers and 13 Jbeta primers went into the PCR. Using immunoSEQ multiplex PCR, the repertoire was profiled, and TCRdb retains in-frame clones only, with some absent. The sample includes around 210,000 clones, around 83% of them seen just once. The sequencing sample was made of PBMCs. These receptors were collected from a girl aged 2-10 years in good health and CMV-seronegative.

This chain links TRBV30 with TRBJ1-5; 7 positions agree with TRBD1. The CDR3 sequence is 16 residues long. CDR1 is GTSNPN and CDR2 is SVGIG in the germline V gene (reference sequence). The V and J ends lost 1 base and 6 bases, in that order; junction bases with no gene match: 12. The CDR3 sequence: CAWSGDTGDWSQPQHF. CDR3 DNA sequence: TGTGCCTGGAGTGGGGATACAGGGGATTGGAGTCAGCCCCAGCATTTT.

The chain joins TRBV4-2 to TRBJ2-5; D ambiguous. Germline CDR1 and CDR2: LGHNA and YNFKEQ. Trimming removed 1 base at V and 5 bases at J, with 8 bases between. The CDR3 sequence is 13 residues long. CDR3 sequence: CASSQGPGETQYF. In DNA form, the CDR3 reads TGTGCCAGCAGCCAAGGGCCCGGGGAGACCCAGTACTTC.

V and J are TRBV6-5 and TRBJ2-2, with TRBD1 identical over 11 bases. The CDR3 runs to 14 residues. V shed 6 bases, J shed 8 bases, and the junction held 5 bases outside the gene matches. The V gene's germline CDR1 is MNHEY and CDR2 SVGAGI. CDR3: CASSSDRGQGELFF. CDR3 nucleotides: TGTGCCAGCAGCTCGGACAGGGGGCAAGGGGAGCTGTTTTTT.

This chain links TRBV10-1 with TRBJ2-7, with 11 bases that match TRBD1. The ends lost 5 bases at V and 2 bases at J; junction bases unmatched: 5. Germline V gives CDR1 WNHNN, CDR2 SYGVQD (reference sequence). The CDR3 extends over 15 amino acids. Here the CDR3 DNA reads TGCGCCAGCAGTTCGGGACAGGGGGGCCCCTACGAGCAGTACTTC. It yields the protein CASSSGQGGPYEQYF.

The CDR3 loop reads CASAPSGETQYF. CDR3 in DNA: TGTGCCTCCGCCCCCTCAGGAGAGACCCAGTACTTC. The chain couples TRBV10-3 to TRBJ2-5, with D unresolved. V lost 11 bases and J 4 bases, leaving 14 bases between the germline ends. Germline V CDR1 and CDR2: ENHRY, SYGVKD. This CDR3 has 12 residues.

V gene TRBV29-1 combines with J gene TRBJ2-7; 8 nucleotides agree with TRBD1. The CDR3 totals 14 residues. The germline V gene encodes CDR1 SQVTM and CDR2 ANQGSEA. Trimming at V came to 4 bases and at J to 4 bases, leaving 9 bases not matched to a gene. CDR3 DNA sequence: TGCAGCGTTGCGAAGACAGGGGCGGGTTACGAGCAGTACTTC. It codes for CSVAKTGAGYEQYF.

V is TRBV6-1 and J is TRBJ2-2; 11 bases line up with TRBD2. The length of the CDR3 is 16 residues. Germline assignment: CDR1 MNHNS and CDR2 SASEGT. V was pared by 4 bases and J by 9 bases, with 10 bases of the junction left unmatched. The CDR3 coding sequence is TGTGCCAGCAGTGCCCGGGCTAGCGGGAGGACCCGGGAGCTGTTTTTT. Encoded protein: CASSARASGRTRELFF.

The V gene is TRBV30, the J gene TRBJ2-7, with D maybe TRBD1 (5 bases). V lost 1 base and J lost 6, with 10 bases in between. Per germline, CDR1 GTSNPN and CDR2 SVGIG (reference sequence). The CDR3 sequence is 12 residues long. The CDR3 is CAWSGSGREQYF. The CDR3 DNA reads TGTGCCTGGAGTGGGTCAGGGCGCGAGCAGTACTTC. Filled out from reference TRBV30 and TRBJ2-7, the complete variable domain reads SQTIHQWPATLVQPVGSPLSLECTVEGTSNPNLYWYRQAAGRGLQLLFYSVGIGQISSEVPQNLSASRPQDRQFILSSKKLLLSDSGFYLCAWSGSGREQYFGPGTRLTVT.

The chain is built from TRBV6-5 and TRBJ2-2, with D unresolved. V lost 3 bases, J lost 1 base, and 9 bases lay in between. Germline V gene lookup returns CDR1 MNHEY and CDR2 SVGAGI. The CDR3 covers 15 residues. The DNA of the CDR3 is TGTGCCAGCAGTTATCGCCCGGGGAACACCGGGGAGCTGTTTTTT. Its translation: CASSYRPGNTGELFF.

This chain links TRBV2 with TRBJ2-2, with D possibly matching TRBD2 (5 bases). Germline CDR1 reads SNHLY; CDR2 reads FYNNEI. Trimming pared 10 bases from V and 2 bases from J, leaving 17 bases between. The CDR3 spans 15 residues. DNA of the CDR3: TGTGCCATCGTCGACCCCGGGAACAACACCGGGGAGCTGTTTTTT. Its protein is CAIVDPGNNTGELFF.

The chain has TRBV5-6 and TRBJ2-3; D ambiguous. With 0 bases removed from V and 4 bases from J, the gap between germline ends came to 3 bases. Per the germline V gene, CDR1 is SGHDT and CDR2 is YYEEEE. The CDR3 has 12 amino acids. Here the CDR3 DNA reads TGTGCCAGCAGCTTGGTAGCAGATACGCAGTATTTT. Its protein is CASSLVADTQYF.

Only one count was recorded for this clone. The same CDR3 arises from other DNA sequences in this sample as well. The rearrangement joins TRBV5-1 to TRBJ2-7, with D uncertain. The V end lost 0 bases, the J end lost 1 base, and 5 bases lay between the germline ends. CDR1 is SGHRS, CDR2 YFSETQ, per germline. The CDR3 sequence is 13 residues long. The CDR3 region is CASSLAGSYEQYF. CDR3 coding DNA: TGCGCCAGCAGCTTGGCGGGTTCCTACGAGCAGTACTTC.

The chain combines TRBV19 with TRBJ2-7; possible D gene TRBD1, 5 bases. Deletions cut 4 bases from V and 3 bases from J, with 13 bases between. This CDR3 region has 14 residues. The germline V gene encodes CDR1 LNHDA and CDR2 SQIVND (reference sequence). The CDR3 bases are TGTGCCAGTAGTACAACAGGAACCCACTACGAGCAGTACTTC. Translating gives CASSTTGTHYEQYF.

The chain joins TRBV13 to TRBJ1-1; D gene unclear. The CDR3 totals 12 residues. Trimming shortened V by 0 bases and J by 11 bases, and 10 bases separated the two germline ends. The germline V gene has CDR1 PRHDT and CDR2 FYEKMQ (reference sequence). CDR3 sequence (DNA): TGTGCCAGCAGCTTAGGGGAGGTAAGGGCTTTCTTT. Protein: CASSLGEVRAFF.

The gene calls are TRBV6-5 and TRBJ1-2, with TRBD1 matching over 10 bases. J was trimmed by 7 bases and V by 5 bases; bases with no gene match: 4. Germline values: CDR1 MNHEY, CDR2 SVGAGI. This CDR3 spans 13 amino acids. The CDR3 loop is CASSVGTGAGYTF. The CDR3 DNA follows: TGTGCCAGCAGTGTAGGGACAGGGGCTGGCTACACCTTC.

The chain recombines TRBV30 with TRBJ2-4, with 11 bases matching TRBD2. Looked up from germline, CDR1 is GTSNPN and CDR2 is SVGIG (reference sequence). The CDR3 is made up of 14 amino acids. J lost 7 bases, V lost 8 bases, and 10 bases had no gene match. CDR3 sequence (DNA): TGTGCCCCTCGGGGACTAGCGGATGGTAACATTCAGTACTTC. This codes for CAPRGLADGNIQYF.

The CDR3 loop is CASSEVPLYSPLHF. CDR3 in DNA: TGTGCCAGCAGTGAAGTCCCCCTTTATTCACCCCTCCACTTT. The genes are TRBV6-1 and TRBJ1-6, with D unclear. The V and J ends lost 1 base and 8 bases respectively, with 9 bases between them. The length of the CDR3 is 14 residues. CDR1 and CDR2 (germline): MNHNS, SASEGT.

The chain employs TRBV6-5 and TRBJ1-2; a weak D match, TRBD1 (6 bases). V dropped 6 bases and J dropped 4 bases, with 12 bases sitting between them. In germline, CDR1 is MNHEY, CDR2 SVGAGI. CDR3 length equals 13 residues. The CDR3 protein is CASSLDSFYGYTF. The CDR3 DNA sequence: TGTGCCAGCAGCTTGGACAGCTTCTATGGCTACACCTTC.

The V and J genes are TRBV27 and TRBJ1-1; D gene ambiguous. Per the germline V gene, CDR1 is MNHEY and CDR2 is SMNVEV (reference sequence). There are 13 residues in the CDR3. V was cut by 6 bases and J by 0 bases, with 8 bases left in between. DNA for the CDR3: TGTGCCAGCAGCGAGGGCGTGAACACTGAAGCTTTCTTT. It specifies CASSEGVNTEAFF.

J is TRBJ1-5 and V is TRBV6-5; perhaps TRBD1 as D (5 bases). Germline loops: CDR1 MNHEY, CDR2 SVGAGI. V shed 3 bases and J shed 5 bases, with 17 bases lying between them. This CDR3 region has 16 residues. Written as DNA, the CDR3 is TGTGCCAGCAGTTATGCCGGGCAGGGCTTCTATCAGCCCCAGCATTTT. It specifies CASSYAGQGFYQPQHF.